This T cell receptor beta chain is from a study of cytomegalovirus exposure and HLA in healthy donors. This clone was counted only a few times. Antigen unknown. Primers: 60 Vbeta forward and 13 Jbeta reverse. This table comes from immunoSEQ multiplex PCR, and its TCRdb copy is limited to in-frame clones, with some not included. This table holds 85,000 to 110,000 clones, around 60% found once. Overall study results and limits: Among TCR beta chains of equal frequency, HLA-associated ones were more clonally expanded in a later analysis.

Sequencing used PBMCs. This receptor was identified in a woman aged 50 to 65 in good health and CMV-seronegative.

The CDR3 nucleotides are TGTGCCAGCAGTGATACAGGGGGACCTGAAGCTTTCTTT. Translation gives CASSDTGGPEAFF. The rearrangement uses TRBV6-5 and TRBJ1-1; 8 bases are shared with TRBD1. CDR3 length equals 13 residues. The trim removed 5 bases at V and 6 bases at J, leaving 5 bases unmatched. The germline gives CDR1 MNHEY, CDR2 SVGAGI.